Below are 26 T cell receptor beta chains sequenced from a single sample in a study of blood T cell repertoires in COVID-19. The repertoire was sequenced with immunoSEQ multiplex PCR; TCRdb's copy has only in-frame clones and lacks some. The profile shows tens of thousands of clones, around 67% of them singletons. The source material was peripheral blood. These receptors were collected from a man aged 65 to 79 with COVID-19, enrolled during active disease.

This clone was seen just once. The CDR3, as DNA: TGTGCCAGCAGTCCGCCGGGGGGTATCACCGGGGAGCTGTTTTTT. Protein product: CASSPPGGITGELFF. The rearrangement links TRBV5-4 to TRBJ2-2, with 7 bases lining up with TRBD2. CDR1 is SGHNT and CDR2 is YYREEE in the germline V gene (reference sequence). The V segment lost 5 bases and the J segment 4 bases; nucleotides outside the gene matches: 8. The CDR3 extends over 15 amino acids.

This rearrangement joins TRBV28 to TRBJ2-7, with 9 bases lining up with TRBD1. Germline CDR1 is MDHEN and CDR2 is SYDVKM. V shed 9 bases and J 7 bases; nucleotides not matched to a gene: 10. The CDR3 length is 13 residues. The CDR3 is CASNPGTGFEQYF. CDR3 in DNA: TGTGCCAGTAATCCCGGGACAGGGTTTGAGCAGTACTTC.

CDR3: CASSPLAGAFSEQYF. As DNA, the CDR3 is TGTGCCAGCAGTCCATTAGCGGGAGCATTTAGCGAGCAGTACTTC. The V and J genes are TRBV6-5 and TRBJ2-7, with 9 nucleotides matching TRBD2. Trimming removed 5 bases from V and 6 bases from J; junction bases left unmatched: 11. Germline V gives CDR1 MNHEY, CDR2 SVGAGI. This CDR3 is built from 15 residues.

The V and J genes are TRBV14 and TRBJ2-3; 9 nucleotides line up with TRBD1. The germline V gene encodes CDR1 SGHDN and CDR2 FVKESK. CDR3 length equals 15 residues. Germline trimming cut 2 bases from V and 4 bases from J; bases unmatched to any gene: 4. The CDR3 coding sequence is TGTGCCAGCAGCCAAAGACAGGGGGGGGCAGATACGCAGTATTTT. Encoded protein: CASSQRQGGADTQYF.

Concerning this clone itself: One junction end disagrees with the germline gene, perhaps due to a read error. The CDR3 DNA reads as TGCAGCGTTGGAATAGACAGGGGGGATTTCTTC. Encoded protein: CSVGIDRGDFF. V usage is TRBV29-1 and J usage is TRBJ2-7; TRBD1 aligns across 9 bases. Germline values: CDR1 SQVTM, CDR2 ANQGSEA. The CDR3 totals 11 residues.

This clone was recorded a few times. The CDR3 protein is CASSPRADTEAFF. For the CDR3, the DNA is TGTGCCAGCTCACCGAGGGCGGACACTGAAGCTTTCTTT. This rearrangement joins TRBV18 to TRBJ1-1; no definite D call. The CDR3 loop spans 13 amino acids. Trimming removed 3 bases from V and 3 bases from J, with 8 bases in between. CDR1 and CDR2 from the germline V gene are KGHSH and LQKENI.

This chain links TRBV7-2 with TRBJ1-1; D gene unclear. V gave up 1 base and J gave up 4 bases, with 10 bases separating them. The CDR3 is 14 amino acids. Germline CDR1 reads SGHTA; CDR2 reads FQGNSA. The CDR3 protein is CASSLDNGSTEAFF. Written as DNA, the CDR3 is TGTGCCAGCAGCTTAGATAACGGGAGCACTGAAGCTTTCTTT.

The chain carries TRBV2 and TRBJ2-2, with 7 bases identical to TRBD2. Germline values: CDR1 SNHLY, CDR2 FYNNEI. V lost 6 bases, J lost 5 bases, and 3 bases stayed unmatched. This CDR3 has 13 residues. CDR3 in amino acids: CASRGRGTGELFF. The CDR3 nucleotides are TGTGCCAGCAGGGGGCGGGGGACCGGGGAGCTGTTTTTT.

The chain joins TRBV5-1 to TRBJ2-7, with no clear D. Looked up from germline, CDR1 is SGHRS and CDR2 is YFSETQ. V was pared by 0 bases and J by 2 bases, with 9 bases between. The CDR3 is 14 residues long. The CDR3 DNA reads TGCGCCAGCAGCTTGGACACCTCTCCCTACGAGCAGTACTTC. Its translation is CASSLDTSPYEQYF.

This rearrangement joins TRBV11-3 to TRBJ2-5; 8 bases are shared with TRBD2. Per germline, CDR1 SGHNT and CDR2 YENEEA. The junction had 6 bases not matched to a gene; V was cut back by 1 base and J by 2 bases. The CDR3 has 16 residues. This chain's CDR3 is CASSLGLAGPQETQYF. The DNA for the CDR3 is TGTGCCAGCAGCTTAGGCCTAGCGGGCCCTCAAGAGACCCAGTACTTC.

This chain joins TRBV30 and TRBJ1-4; possible D gene TRBD1, 5 bases. Per germline, CDR1 GTSNPN and CDR2 SVGIG (reference sequence). V was cut by 4 bases and J by 3 bases, with 9 bases left in between. The CDR3 is 13 amino acids. The CDR3 reads CAWNYRSNEKLFF. The CDR3 nucleotides read TGTGCCTGGAACTACAGGTCTAATGAAAAACTGTTTTTT.

This clone is a singleton in its sample. V and J are TRBV4-1 and TRBJ1-1; 9 bases match TRBD1. CDR1 MGHRA and CDR2 YSYEKL come from the germline V gene. With V trimmed by 4 bases and J by 5 bases, 17 bases remained unmatched. The CDR3 sequence is 18 residues long. CDR3 loop: CASSPAPPTGQGRTEAFF. CDR3 bases: TGCGCCAGCAGCCCAGCTCCACCAACAGGACAGGGGAGAACTGAAGCTTTCTTT.

This clone was counted between two and nine times. This chain links TRBV10-3 with TRBJ2-3, with 8 bases identical to TRBD1. CDR3 size: 13 residues. The germline gives CDR1 ENHRY, CDR2 SYGVKD. The trim removed 8 bases at V and 6 bases at J, leaving 7 bases unmatched. The CDR3 sequence is CAIRTGTPDTQYF. CDR3 nucleotide sequence: TGTGCCATCCGGACAGGGACCCCGGATACGCAGTATTTT.

This chain connects TRBV5-8 to TRBJ2-6; no definite D call. The CDR3 is 12 amino acids. The V and J ends lost 7 bases and 3 bases respectively, with 5 bases between them. Germline V CDR1 and CDR2: SGHTS, YDEGEE. CDR3 bases: TGTGCCAGCCACTTTGGGGCCAACGTCCTGACTTTC. This gives the protein CASHFGANVLTF.

The DNA of the CDR3 is TGTGCCAGCAGCCTAACGGCCTATAATTCACCCCTCCACTTT. It is translated as CASSLTAYNSPLHF. The chain recombines TRBV28 with TRBJ1-6; D gene ambiguous. V was shortened by 6 bases and J by 2 bases, with 8 bases between the two germline ends. This CDR3 has 14 amino acids. The V gene's germline CDR1 is MDHEN and CDR2 SYDVKM. The full variable domain, with the rest looked up from reference TRBV28 and TRBJ1-6, is DVKVTQSSRYLVKRTGEKVFLECVQDMDHENMFWYRQDPGLGLRLIYFSYDVKMKEKGDIPEGYSVSREKKERFSLILESASTNQTSMYLCASSLTAYNSPLHFGNGTRLTVT.

The chain is built from TRBV5-6 and TRBJ2-1; the match to TRBD1 covers 11 bases. The CDR3 has 14 residues. Germline V CDR1 and CDR2: SGHDT, YYEEEE. Losses at the gene ends were 4 bases for V and 8 bases for J; bases not matched to a gene: 5. In DNA, the CDR3 is TGTGCCAGCAGCCTGTGGACAGGGGGCGATGAGCAGTTCTTC. Protein sequence: CASSLWTGGDEQFF.

The chain recombines TRBV5-1 with TRBJ2-3, with 7 bases identical to TRBD1. V shed 2 bases, J shed 1 base, and the junction held 4 bases outside the gene matches. Germline lookup yields CDR1 SGHRS and CDR2 YFSETQ. This CDR3 is 15 amino acids long. The CDR3: CASSFAGTGTDTQYF. CDR3 nucleotide sequence: TGCGCCAGCAGCTTCGCAGGGACAGGCACAGATACGCAGTATTTT.

This chain uses TRBV5-1 with TRBJ2-1, with TRBD2 matching over 7 bases. This CDR3 spans 13 amino acids. Germline values: CDR1 SGHRS, CDR2 YFSETQ. V shed 6 bases, J shed 7 bases, and the junction held 7 bases outside the gene matches. The CDR3 DNA sequence: TGCGCCAGCAAAAGCGGGACGTTGAATGAGCAGTTCTTC. Translation gives CASKSGTLNEQFF.

The chain links TRBV30 to TRBJ2-1; 9 bases align to TRBD2. This CDR3 comprises 14 residues. V shed 2 bases, J shed 4 bases, and the junction held 3 bases outside the gene matches. Germline-derived CDR1 and CDR2 are GTSNPN and SVGIG (reference sequence). The CDR3 nucleotides are TGTGCCTGGAGTTCTAGCGGGATATACAATGAGCAGTTCTTC. As protein: CAWSSSGIYNEQFF.

The gene calls are TRBV19 and TRBJ2-1, with a tentative D call TRBD2 (5 bases). The CDR3 is 17 amino acids. The germline V gene has CDR1 LNHDA and CDR2 SQIVND (reference sequence). V lost 0 bases, J lost 5 bases, and 17 bases lay in between. DNA of the CDR3: TGTGCCAGTAGTATAGATAATGGAGGTAGCGCCAACAATGAGCAGTTCTTC. The encoded protein is CASSIDNGGSANNEQFF.

The chain combines TRBV5-4 with TRBJ2-1, with unresolved D. This CDR3 spans 13 amino acids. The germline CDR1 and CDR2 sequences are SGHNT and YYREEE (reference sequence). V was trimmed by 2 bases and J by 2 bases, leaving 5 bases between them. Here the CDR3 reads CASSLSAYNEQFF. CDR3 nucleotide sequence: TGTGCCAGCAGCTTATCCGCCTACAATGAGCAGTTCTTC. Variable domain in full (rest from reference TRBV5-4 and TRBJ2-1): ETGVTQSPTHLIKTRGQQVTLRCSSQSGHNTVSWYQQALGQGPQFIFQYYREEENGRGNFPPRFSGLQFPNYSSELNVNALELDDSALYLCASSLSAYNEQFFGPGTRLTVL.

This chain links TRBV5-5 with TRBJ2-3; D possibly corresponds to TRBD1 (5 bases). The germline V gene encodes CDR1 SGHKS and CDR2 YYEKEE (reference sequence). The CDR3 sequence is 16 residues long. The V end was cut by 0 bases, the J end by 1 base, with 12 bases between. As DNA, the CDR3 is TGTGCCAGCAGCTTGGGTGCAGGGTGGGGCACAGATACGCAGTATTTT. Translating gives CASSLGAGWGTDTQYF.

This sequence joins TRBV15 and TRBJ1-4; a weak D match, TRBD1 (6 bases). The CDR3 contains 14 residues. In germline, CDR1 is LNHNV, CDR2 YYDKDF (reference sequence). Trimming took off 3 bases at V and 8 bases at J, with 13 bases between the two ends. The CDR3 region has the DNA TGTGCCACCAGCAGGGTGGGGGGGCCAGAAAAACTGTTTTTT. Protein sequence: CATSRVGGPEKLFF.

A single count supports this clone. J is TRBJ2-5 and V is TRBV6-2 or TRBV6-3; D not resolved. Per the germline V gene, CDR1 is MNHEY and CDR2 is SVGEGT. The V end was cut by 0 bases, the J end by 0 bases, with 5 bases between. The CDR3 sequence is 14 residues long. The CDR3 protein is CASSYSLDQETQYF. The CDR3 region has the DNA TGTGCCAGCAGTTACTCCCTAGACCAAGAGACCCAGTACTTC.

The sample holds a few counts of this clone. The genes are TRBV10-3 and TRBJ2-2, with TRBD1 as a possible D gene (5 bases). Trimming stripped 3 bases from V and 4 bases from J, with 9 bases between. The germline V gene encodes CDR1 ENHRY and CDR2 SYGVKD. The length of the CDR3 is 14 residues. The chain's CDR3 is CAISDRDGTGELFF. CDR3 nucleotides: TGTGCCATCAGTGACAGGGATGGCACCGGGGAGCTGTTTTTT.

The gene calls are TRBV27 and TRBJ1-3; D remains unclear. V was pared by 8 bases and J by 0 bases, with 8 bases between. There are 13 residues in the CDR3. The germline CDR1 and CDR2 sequences are MNHEY and SMNVEV (reference sequence). The CDR3: CASRENSGNTIYF. The CDR3 nucleotides read TGTGCCAGCCGGGAGAACTCTGGAAACACCATATATTTT.